The 9 T cell receptor beta chains listed next were all sequenced from one sample in a study of blood T cell repertoires in COVID-19. Assay: immunoSEQ multiplex PCR; the TCRdb copy retains only in-frame clones and omits some. The table has about 100,000 clones, about 85% seen once. Specimen: peripheral blood. The receptor set was obtained from a man aged 45-65 years with active or convalescent COVID-19.

This chain joins TRBV10-1 and TRBJ1-5; TRBD1 matches at 7 bases. The CDR3 runs 15 residues. Germline V gene lookup returns CDR1 WNHNN and CDR2 SYGVQD (reference sequence). V shed 6 bases, J shed 6 bases, and the junction held 11 bases outside the gene matches. The CDR3 DNA reads TGCGCCAGCAGAAGCTATAACAGGGGCAGTCAGCCCCAGCATTTT. Its protein product is CASRSYNRGSQPQHF.

CDR3 sequence: CASSEGGNYGYTF. Written as DNA, the CDR3 is TGTGCCAGCAGCGAAGGAGGAAACTATGGCTACACCTTC. V gene TRBV7-8 combines with J gene TRBJ1-2; D uncertain. CDR1 is SGHVS, CDR2 FQNEAQ, per germline. Between the trimmed V and J ends, which lost 5 bases and 2 bases, there was a span of 9 bases. CDR3 length equals 13 residues.

This clone was recorded only once. This sequence joins TRBV14 and TRBJ1-2; the D is unclear. V was pared by 6 bases and J by 6 bases, with 14 bases between. Germline lookup yields CDR1 SGHDN and CDR2 FVKESK. This CDR3 is 13 amino acids long. CDR3 protein: CASSPIEGNGYTF. In DNA form, the CDR3 reads TGTGCCAGCAGTCCGATAGAGGGAAATGGCTACACCTTC.

The chain is built from TRBV14 and TRBJ2-3; the match to TRBD2 covers 12 bases. The trim removed 5 bases at V and 5 bases at J, leaving 8 bases unmatched. This CDR3 has 16 residues. Germline V lookup: CDR1 SGHDN, CDR2 FVKESK. In DNA, the CDR3 is TGTGCCAGCAGCTATCTAGCGGGGGGGACACGAGATACGCAGTATTTT. It specifies CASSYLAGGTRDTQYF.

This clone was detected only once. The chain links TRBV11-3 to TRBJ1-1; D is possibly TRBD1 (5 bases). The length of the CDR3 is 14 residues. V dropped 5 bases and J dropped 1 base, with 11 bases sitting between them. Germline assignment: CDR1 SGHNT and CDR2 YENEEA. This chain's CDR3 is CASSPRGGNTEAFF. The CDR3 DNA follows: TGTGCCAGCAGCCCTCGGGGGGGGAACACTGAAGCTTTCTTT.

CDR3 DNA sequence: TGTGCCAGCAGCCAAGCGGACAGAGAAGCTTTCTTT. Its protein is CASSQADREAFF. The genes are TRBV3-1 (or the pseudogene TRBV3-2) and TRBJ1-1; the D gene is possibly TRBD1 (6 bases). CDR1 and CDR2 from the germline V gene are LGHDT and YNNKEL (reference sequence). Trimming removed 1 base from V and 8 bases from J, with 8 bases in between. This CDR3 is built from 12 residues.

The genes are TRBV24-1 and TRBJ2-3; TRBD2 aligns across 10 bases. The V gene's germline CDR1 is KGHDR and CDR2 SFDVKD. Trimming at V came to 3 bases and at J to 5 bases, leaving 7 bases not matched to a gene. This CDR3 is 16 amino acids long. In DNA, the CDR3 is TGTGCCACCAGTGATCCAAGCGGGAGGGTGGAAGATACGCAGTATTTT. Its protein is CATSDPSGRVEDTQYF.

This chain joins TRBV5-6 and TRBJ2-2, with 7 positions matching TRBD2. Trimming cost V 2 bases and J 3 bases; bases outside gene matches: 7. CDR3 length: 16 amino acids. Germline CDR1 SGHDT, CDR2 YYEEEE. The CDR3 loop reads CASSLVGRWDTGELFF. The CDR3 nucleotides read TGTGCCAGCAGCTTAGTCGGGAGGTGGGACACCGGGGAGCTGTTTTTT.

V is TRBV6-2 or TRBV6-3 and J is TRBJ2-1, with 9 positions matching TRBD2. Germline lookup yields CDR1 MNHEY and CDR2 SVGEGT. This CDR3 comprises 16 residues. Trimming at V came to 5 bases and at J to 6 bases, leaving 11 bases not matched to a gene. CDR3 region: CASSLYSGRNPNEQFF. Written as DNA, the CDR3 is TGTGCCAGCAGTCTCTATAGCGGGAGAAACCCCAATGAGCAGTTCTTC.